The 10 T cell receptor beta chains below come from one sample, sequenced in a study of T-cell memory formation after mild COVID-19. TCRdb reprocessed the 5' RACE reads with MiXCR, giving one entry per CDR3 protein. The table includes 350,000 to 450,000 distinct CDR3 sequences, over 15% detected once. Input material: PBMCs or a T cell subset sorted from them (not recorded which). The receptors shown here come from an adult woman who had mild COVID-19 (a few samples of this study predate the infection). Cell type and time point are not known.

The genes are TRBV5-1 and TRBJ1-2, with 8 bases fitting TRBD1. V was clipped by 0 bases and J by 5 bases; unmatched bases: 3. This CDR3 has 14 amino acids. Per the germline V gene, CDR1 is SGHRS and CDR2 is YFSETQ. CDR3 sequence reads: CASSLAWTGYGYTF. DNA of the CDR3: TGCGCCAGCAGCTTGGCCTGGACAGGGTATGGCTACACCTTC.

This chain joins TRBV11-2 and TRBJ2-2; perhaps D is TRBD1 or TRBD2 (6 bases each). Germline V gene data show CDR1 as SGHAT and CDR2 as FQNNGV. The CDR3 has 17 residues. With 2 bases removed from V and 5 bases from J, the gap between germline ends came to 18 bases. CDR3 nucleotide sequence: TGTGCCAGCAGCTTAACCGGCCCGGGGGCGCAAACCGGGGAGCTGTTTTTT. It encodes CASSLTGPGAQTGELFF.

The V and J genes are TRBV11-1 and TRBJ1-3; the D is unclear. V lost 4 bases to trimming and J lost 4 bases, with 5 bases between them. The CDR3 contains 12 residues. Germline V gene sequence: CDR1 SGHAT, CDR2 FQDESV (reference sequence). DNA of the CDR3: TGTGCCAGCAGCTCAGCCGGAAACACCATATATTTT. It translates to CASSSAGNTIYF.

The chain has TRBV19 and TRBJ1-2, with D possibly being TRBD1 (5 bases). CDR1 and CDR2 (germline): LNHDA, SQIVND (reference sequence). Trimming took 3 bases from V and 4 from J, leaving 21 bases between them. The CDR3 runs to 17 residues. This chain's CDR3 is CASSISGTAPGPYGYTF. The CDR3 DNA is TGTGCCAGTAGTATCTCCGGGACTGCACCGGGACCCTATGGCTACACCTTC.

This clonotype was observed a few times. The chain couples TRBV29-1 to TRBJ1-1; D gene uncertain. The CDR3 spans 16 residues. The V gene lost 4 bases and the J gene lost 0 bases, with 18 bases spanning the gap. Germline loops: CDR1 SQVTM, CDR2 ANQGSEA. The CDR3 reads CSVVRLGQGLNTEAFF. Written as DNA, the CDR3 is TGCAGCGTTGTGAGATTAGGGCAAGGTTTGAACACTGAAGCTTTCTTT.

This clonotype was counted only a few times. The rearrangement uses TRBV5-1 and TRBJ2-7, with TRBD1 matching 8 bases. The junction had 7 bases not matched to a gene; V was cut back by 4 bases and J by 1 base. The CDR3 runs 15 residues. Germline V CDR1 and CDR2: SGHRS, YFSETQ. CDR3 in amino acids: CASSRTGQESYEQYF. The DNA of the CDR3 is TGCGCCAGCAGCCGGACGGGACAGGAGTCCTACGAGCAGTACTTC.

This chain connects TRBV5-5 to TRBJ2-7, with D perhaps TRBD2 (6 bases). This CDR3 comprises 13 residues. Germline V CDR1 and CDR2: SGHKS, YYEKEE (reference sequence). V shed 4 bases and J shed 4 bases, with 12 bases lying between them. This CDR3 reads CASSRDLLYEQYF. The CDR3 coding sequence is TGTGCCAGCAGCCGGGACTTACTTTACGAGCAGTACTTC.

This clonotype was picked up a small number of times. The V gene is TRBV24-1, the J gene TRBJ2-3; 10 bases are a match to TRBD2. V shed 5 bases and J 5 bases; nucleotides not matched to a gene: 18. This CDR3 is 19 amino acids long. CDR1 is KGHDR and CDR2 is SFDVKD in the germline V gene. CDR3 sequence: CATSGGLADTRNGGDTQYF. In DNA form, the CDR3 reads TGTGCCACCAGTGGAGGACTAGCGGATACCCGAAACGGAGGAGATACGCAGTATTTT.

Only a few counts were recorded for this clonotype. V is TRBV6-5 and J is TRBJ2-1, with TRBD1 matching over 7 bases. The V gene end was trimmed by 1 base and the J gene end by 7 bases; junction bases not matched to a gene: 4. The CDR3 totals 14 residues. The germline V gene has CDR1 MNHEY and CDR2 SVGAGI. The CDR3 loop is CASSYYQGDNEQFF. In DNA form, the CDR3 reads TGTGCCAGCAGTTACTACCAGGGGGATAATGAGCAGTTCTTC.

This chain joins TRBV3-1 and TRBJ2-7; 7 bases are a match to TRBD1. The trim removed 1 base at V and 4 bases at J, leaving 1 base unmatched. The CDR3 loop spans 13 amino acids. The V gene's germline CDR1 is LGHDT and CDR2 YNNKEL (reference sequence). The CDR3 sequence is CASSQGDSYEQYF. The CDR3, as DNA: TGTGCCAGCAGCCAAGGGGACAGTTACGAGCAGTACTTC.